Below are 12 T cell receptor beta chains sequenced from a single sample in a study of T cell responses to AZD1222 COVID-19 vaccine. Measured with immunoSEQ multiplex PCR; TCRdb has only the in-frame clones, and not every one. The table shows roughly 80,000 clones, with 92% occurring only once. Sequenced here: peripheral blood, sampled on day 0 of AZD1222 vaccination. The origin of the receptors is an adult in good health.

The chain links TRBV4-3 to TRBJ2-1; D perhaps matches TRBD2 (5 bases). This CDR3 is built from 16 residues. Germline-derived CDR1 and CDR2 are LGHNA and YSLEER. Trimming removed 0 bases at V and 5 bases at J, with 14 bases between. CDR3 DNA sequence: TGCGCCAGCAGCCAAGATCCGGGAAGTAGACACAATGAGCAGTTCTTC. Translation: CASSQDPGSRHNEQFF.

This clone was counted once. This rearrangement joins TRBV2 to TRBJ2-5, with 9 bases fitting TRBD2. Per the germline V gene, CDR1 is SNHLY and CDR2 is FYNNEI. This CDR3 spans 15 amino acids. The junction had 10 bases not matched to a gene; V was cut back by 6 bases and J by 5 bases. In DNA, the CDR3 is TGTGCCAGCAGAGCCGGGACTAGCACTGAGGAGACCCAGTACTTC. It specifies CASRAGTSTEETQYF.

The chain combines TRBV2 with TRBJ2-2, with 10 bases identical to TRBD1. Germline trimming cut 6 bases from V and 5 bases from J; bases unmatched to any gene: 6. This CDR3 has 15 residues. In germline, CDR1 is SNHLY, CDR2 FYNNEI. This chain's CDR3 is CASSSTGGSTGELFF. In DNA form, the CDR3 reads TGTGCCAGCAGCTCGACAGGGGGCTCGACCGGGGAGCTGTTTTTT.

The gene calls are TRBV27 and TRBJ2-3; D is undetermined. V was pared by 4 bases and J by 1 base, with 6 bases between. Germline CDR1 MNHEY, CDR2 SMNVEV (reference sequence). This CDR3 has 13 residues. CDR3 nucleotide sequence: TGTGCCAGCAGTTCCCTCGGCACAGATACGCAGTATTTT. Its protein is CASSSLGTDTQYF.

This chain joins TRBV5-1 and TRBJ2-5; 9 nucleotides match TRBD1. This CDR3 has 15 residues. Unmatched junction bases numbered 4, after V lost 3 bases and J lost 1 base. CDR1 and CDR2 from the germline V gene are SGHRS and YFSETQ. The CDR3 DNA is TGCGCCAGCAGCTGGGGGACAGGGCCCCAAGAGACCCAGTACTTC. It yields the protein CASSWGTGPQETQYF.

The chain joins TRBV5-4 to TRBJ2-1; D uncertain. V lost 0 bases and J 0 bases, leaving 4 bases between the germline ends. The germline CDR1 and CDR2 sequences are SGHNT and YYREEE (reference sequence). The CDR3 consists of 14 residues. The CDR3 spells CASSLDSSYNEQFF. CDR3 in DNA: TGTGCCAGCAGCTTGGACAGCTCCTACAATGAGCAGTTCTTC.

The chain carries TRBV7-3 and TRBJ1-5; 8 bases fit TRBD1. Germline CDR1 reads SGHTA; CDR2 reads FQGTGA. The CDR3 consists of 15 residues. V shed 5 bases and J 9 bases; nucleotides not matched to a gene: 12. The CDR3 DNA reads as TGTGCCAGCAGCCCCCAGCAGACAGGGGAGGCGCCCCAGCATTTT. Residues: CASSPQQTGEAPQHF.

V gene TRBV5-4 combines with J gene TRBJ2-1; TRBD2 matches 13 bases. Losses at the gene ends were 4 bases for V and 9 bases for J; bases not matched to a gene: 7. The CDR3 sequence is 15 residues long. Per the germline V gene, CDR1 is SGHNT and CDR2 is YYREEE (reference sequence). The CDR3 loop reads CASSLGTSGISEQFF. Here the CDR3 DNA reads TGTGCCAGCAGCCTCGGGACTAGCGGGATAAGTGAGCAGTTCTTC.

This sequence joins TRBV5-5 and TRBJ2-2, with 9 bases identical to TRBD2. The CDR3 has 16 residues. The V gene's germline CDR1 is SGHKS and CDR2 YYEKEE (reference sequence). Trimming took 0 bases from V and 8 from J; bases not matched to a gene: 8. CDR3 region: CASSLVSGSMSGELFF. The CDR3 DNA reads as TGTGCCAGCAGCTTGGTTAGCGGGAGTATGTCAGGGGAGCTGTTTTTT.

This clone was detected a few times. CDR3 nucleotides: TGTGCCAGCAGTTTAATACAGGGAACCCAGCCCCAGCATTTT. It is translated as CASSLIQGTQPQHF. The chain joins TRBV28 to TRBJ1-5; possibly TRBD1 for D (6 bases). This CDR3 has 14 amino acids. The V and J ends lost 2 bases and 7 bases respectively, with 12 bases between them. In germline, CDR1 is MDHEN, CDR2 SYDVKM.

The gene calls are TRBV5-4 and TRBJ2-7, with 9 bases identical to TRBD2. The CDR3 is made up of 15 amino acids. V was clipped by 1 base and J by 5 bases; unmatched bases: 7. Germline CDR1 and CDR2: SGHNT and YYREEE (reference sequence). The CDR3: CASSLLISGGHEQYF. CDR3 bases: TGTGCCAGCAGCTTGTTAATCAGCGGGGGGCACGAGCAGTACTTC.

The rearrangement joins TRBV9 to TRBJ2-1; D tentatively reads TRBD1 or TRBD2 (5 bases each). Per germline, CDR1 SGDLS and CDR2 YYNGEE. Trimming removed 0 bases at V and 2 bases at J, with 6 bases between. This CDR3 is built from 14 residues. Here the CDR3 DNA reads TGTGCCAGCAGCGTAGGGGGGACCTACAATGAGCAGTTCTTC. This codes for CASSVGGTYNEQFF.